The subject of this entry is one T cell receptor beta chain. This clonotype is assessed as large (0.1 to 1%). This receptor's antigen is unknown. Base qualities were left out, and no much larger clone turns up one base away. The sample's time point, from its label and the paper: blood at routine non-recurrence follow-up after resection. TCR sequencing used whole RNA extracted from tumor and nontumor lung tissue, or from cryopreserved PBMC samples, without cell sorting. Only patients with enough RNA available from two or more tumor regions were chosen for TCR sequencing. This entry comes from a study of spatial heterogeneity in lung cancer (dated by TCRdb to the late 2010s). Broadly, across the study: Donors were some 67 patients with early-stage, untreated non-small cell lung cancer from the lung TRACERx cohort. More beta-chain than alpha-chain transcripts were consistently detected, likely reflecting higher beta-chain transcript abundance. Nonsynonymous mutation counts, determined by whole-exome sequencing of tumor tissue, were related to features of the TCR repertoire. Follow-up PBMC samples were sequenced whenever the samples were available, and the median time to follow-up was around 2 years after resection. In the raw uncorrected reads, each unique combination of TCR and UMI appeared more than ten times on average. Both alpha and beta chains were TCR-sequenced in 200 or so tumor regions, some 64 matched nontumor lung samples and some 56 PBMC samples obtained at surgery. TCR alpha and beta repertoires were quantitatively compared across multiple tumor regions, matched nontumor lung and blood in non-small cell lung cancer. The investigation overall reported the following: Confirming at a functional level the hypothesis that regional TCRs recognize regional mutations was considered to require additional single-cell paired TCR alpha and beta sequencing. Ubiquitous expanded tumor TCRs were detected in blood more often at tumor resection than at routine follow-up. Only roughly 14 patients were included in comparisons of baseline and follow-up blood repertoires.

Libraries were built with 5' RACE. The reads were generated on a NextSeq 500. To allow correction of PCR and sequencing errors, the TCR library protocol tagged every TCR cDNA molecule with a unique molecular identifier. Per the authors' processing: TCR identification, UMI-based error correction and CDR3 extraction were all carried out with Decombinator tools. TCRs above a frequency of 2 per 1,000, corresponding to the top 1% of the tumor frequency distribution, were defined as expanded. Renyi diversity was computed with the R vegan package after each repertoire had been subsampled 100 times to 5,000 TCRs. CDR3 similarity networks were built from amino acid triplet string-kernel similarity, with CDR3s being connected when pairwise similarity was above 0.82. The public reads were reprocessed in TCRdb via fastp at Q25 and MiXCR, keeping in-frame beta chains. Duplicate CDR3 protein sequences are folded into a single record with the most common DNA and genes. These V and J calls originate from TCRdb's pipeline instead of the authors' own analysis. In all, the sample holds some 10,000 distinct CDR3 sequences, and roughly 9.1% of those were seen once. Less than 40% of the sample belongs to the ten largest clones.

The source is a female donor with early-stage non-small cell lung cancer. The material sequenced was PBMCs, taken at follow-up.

The bases read TGCGCCAGCAGCCAAGACCCAGGGAGAGGGGATACGCAGTATTTT. It codes for CASSQDPGRGDTQYF. The chain is assembled from TRBV4-3 and TRBJ2-3; the D element might be TRBD1 or TRBD2, as each aligns at 5 bases. Measured from the cysteine to the phenylalanine, the CDR3 is 15 residues long. The kept DNA is CDR3 alone, 45 bases in frame from the first base. For CDR1 and CDR2, the germline V gene lists LGHNA and YSLEER. V gives up 0 bases and J gives up 6 bases, and the segment between their germline ends measures 13 bases.